This T cell receptor (beta chain) appears in the sequencing data of a study of blood T cell repertoires in COVID-19. Turning to the study itself: From the United States, Italy and Spain came samples of acute and convalescent COVID-19.

As processed by the authors: Using reference gene primer amplification, nucleated cell counts were estimated. Measured with immunoSEQ multiplex PCR; TCRdb has only the in-frame clones, and not every one. From that table come the V and J calls and clone size; the DNA was used to work out D and trimming. The repertoire has over 100,000 clones, roughly 91% of them found once; the top ten carry around 4.5%. Germline assignment: CDR1 SQVTM and CDR2 ANQGSEA. The CDR3 has 13 amino acids. As to this clone: At one end, the junction sequence differs from germline, possibly due to a read error.

This clonotype was obtained from a man aged 60 to 75 with COVID-19, enrolled during active disease. The sequenced material came from peripheral blood. The chain couples TRBV29-1 to TRBJ1-1; TRBD1 aligns across 7 bases. CDR3 region: CSVSRGVNAEAFF. The CDR3 DNA is TGCAGCGTTTCCAGGGGGGTGAACGCTGAAGCTTTCTTT.